The 19 T cell receptor beta chains reported below all come from one sample, sequenced in a study of T cells in Graves' hyperthyroidism and ophthalmopathy. Amplification of TCR beta CDR3 regions used RNA as the template. HTBI primers drove first-round RT-PCR of the TCR CDR3. TCRdb itself ran the multiplex PCR reads through MiXCR, one entry per CDR3 protein. The sample consists of approximately 620,000 distinct CDR3 sequences, approximately 13% of them appearing once. Sequences were obtained from blood. The origin of the receptors is a woman aged 25 to 39 with Graves' hyperthyroidism that later progressed to Graves' ophthalmopathy.

The chain employs TRBV5-6 and TRBJ1-2; 9 nucleotides align to TRBD1. The CDR3 sequence is 15 residues long. V lost 0 bases and J lost 4; bases outside the gene matches: 4. Germline CDR1 reads SGHDT; CDR2 reads YYEEEE. The DNA of the CDR3 is TGTGCCAGCAGCTTGGTAACAGGGGGCGCCTATGGCTACACCTTC. Its protein product is CASSLVTGGAYGYTF.

At least ten counts were recorded for this clonotype. V gene TRBV30 combines with J gene TRBJ2-7, with D possibly TRBD1 on 6 matching bases. The CDR3 covers 14 residues. Germline CDR1 GTSNPN, CDR2 SVGIG (reference sequence). Trimming stripped 0 bases from V and 2 bases from J, with 11 bases between. CDR3 in DNA: TGTGCCTGGAGTGTTATTCAGGGGCCCTACGAGCAGTACTTC. Residues: CAWSVIQGPYEQYF.

This clonotype appeared a single time. The V and J genes are TRBV5-1 and TRBJ2-7; D uncertain. Trimming left V 0 bases short and J 5 bases short, with 15 bases between. The CDR3 extends over 15 amino acids. Per the germline V gene, CDR1 is SGHRS and CDR2 is YFSETQ. The CDR3 here is CASSLAARRLDEQYF. CDR3 sequence (DNA): TGCGCCAGCAGCTTGGCCGCACGTAGACTTGACGAGCAGTACTTC.

The rearrangement joins TRBV29-1 to TRBJ1-3; D is undetermined. CDR1 is SQVTM, CDR2 ANQGSEA, per germline. The CDR3 totals 14 residues. The germline V and J ends were trimmed by 5 bases and 0 bases, with 11 bases remaining between them. CDR3 residues: CSVRAGSSGNTIYF. For the CDR3, the DNA is TGCAGCGTTCGCGCAGGCAGCTCTGGAAACACCATATATTTT.

This clonotype was seen ten or more times. The CDR3 DNA reads as TGCAGCGTTCGGGCCGGTGGAGCGGGCTTCAACAATGAGCAGTTCTTC. It specifies CSVRAGGAGFNNEQFF. The chain uses TRBV29-1 and TRBJ2-1, with D perhaps matching TRBD2 (6 bases). The CDR3 has 16 residues. Germline CDR1 SQVTM, CDR2 ANQGSEA. V lost 5 bases and J lost 5, with 22 bases in between.

There are a few counts of this clonotype. CDR3 protein: CSAWGLAGVVGEQFF. The CDR3 bases are TGCAGTGCGTGGGGACTAGCGGGAGTGGTCGGTGAGCAGTTCTTC. The J gene is TRBJ2-1, the V gene TRBV20-1; TRBD2 matches 14 bases. The V segment lost 6 bases and the J segment 9 bases; nucleotides outside the gene matches: 10. CDR1 is DFQATT, CDR2 SNEGSKA, per germline (reference sequence). This CDR3 spans 15 amino acids.

This chain links TRBV7-8 with TRBJ2-5; TRBD2 aligns across 12 bases. The CDR3 runs 19 residues. Germline assignment: CDR1 SGHVS and CDR2 FQNEAQ. V lost 1 base, J lost 1 base, and 10 bases stayed unmatched. The CDR3 DNA follows: TGTGCCAGCAGCTTAGAGGGACTAGCGGGTTCGGCTTCCCAAGAGACCCAGTACTTC. Its protein product is CASSLEGLAGSASQETQYF.

The chain joins TRBV7-9 to TRBJ1-2, with 8 bases fitting TRBD1. V shed 5 bases and J 2 bases; nucleotides not matched to a gene: 10. The CDR3 runs 16 residues. Per germline, CDR1 SEHNR and CDR2 FQNEAQ (reference sequence). The CDR3 bases are TGTGCCAGCAGCCGACAGGGGCAATTGGTAAACTATGGCTACACCTTC. It encodes CASSRQGQLVNYGYTF.

In this sample, this clonotype turned up many times. The CDR3 DNA follows: TGTGCCAGCAGTGAATTAAGGGACAGGGGATTTGGCTACACCTTC. As protein: CASSELRDRGFGYTF. This chain links TRBV6-1 with TRBJ1-2; 10 bases are shared with TRBD1. The V gene end was trimmed by 2 bases and the J gene end by 7 bases; junction bases not matched to a gene: 7. Germline-derived CDR1 and CDR2 are MNHNS and SASEGT. This CDR3 contains 15 residues.

This clonotype was seen at least ten times. J is TRBJ2-3 and V is TRBV28, with D possibly matching TRBD2 (5 bases). V was trimmed by 2 bases and J by 2 bases, leaving 8 bases between them. In germline, CDR1 is MDHEN, CDR2 SYDVKM. The CDR3 consists of 14 residues. DNA of the CDR3: TGTGCCAGCAGTTTAGGGCTAGCCACAGATACGCAGTATTTT. Its protein product is CASSLGLATDTQYF.

This clonotype was detected many times. The chain links TRBV28 to TRBJ2-3; no firm D call. This CDR3 contains 12 residues. The V end was cut by 11 bases, the J end by 2 bases, with 11 bases between. CDR1 and CDR2 from the germline V gene are MDHEN and SYDVKM. The CDR3 sequence: CASTAITDTQYF. The CDR3 DNA follows: TGTGCCTCCACAGCGATCACAGATACGCAGTATTTT.

As concerns this clonotype: Since no conserved phenylalanine or tryptophan closes the CDR3, a read error is the likely cause. The chain has TRBV10-3 and TRBJ2-1, with 9 nucleotides matching TRBD2. The CDR3 runs to 13 residues. Germline CDR1 ENHRY, CDR2 SYGVKD. V lost 10 bases, J lost 4 bases, and 5 bases stayed unmatched. CDR3 coding DNA: TGTGCCACTTTAGCGGGAGCTTACAATGAGCAGTTCCTC. This sequence encodes CATLAGAYNEQFL.

The chain recombines TRBV3-1 with TRBJ2-2; possible D gene TRBD2, 6 bases. Trimming shortened V by 1 base and J by 7 bases, and 13 bases separated the two germline ends. Per germline, CDR1 LGHDT and CDR2 YNNKEL (reference sequence). The CDR3 totals 15 residues. DNA for the CDR3: TGTGCCAGCAGCCAAGGGCCCGGGAGAAGCGGGGAGCTGTTTTTT. Its translation is CASSQGPGRSGELFF.

This clonotype was seen a few times. The genes are TRBV3-1 and TRBJ2-1; D remains ambiguous. CDR1 is LGHDT, CDR2 YNNKEL, per germline (reference sequence). V was clipped by 7 bases and J by 0 bases, with 25 bases between them. This CDR3 region has 19 residues. The CDR3 DNA is TGTGCCAGCAAGGGTAACTCGACGGTCGAGAAGGGCTCCTACAATGAGCAGTTCTTC. Protein sequence: CASKGNSTVEKGSYNEQFF.

This chain links TRBV29-1 with TRBJ2-6; 8 nucleotides match TRBD2. CDR1 SQVTM and CDR2 ANQGSEA come from the germline V gene. This CDR3 is 16 amino acids long. Germline trimming cut 4 bases from V and 0 bases from J; bases unmatched to any gene: 5. The CDR3 coding sequence is TGCAGCGTTGGACTAGCGTCGCTCTCTGGGGCCAACGTCCTGACTTTC. This sequence encodes CSVGLASLSGANVLTF. Drawing the rest from reference TRBV29-1 and TRBJ2-6, the complete variable domain is SAVISQKPSRDICQRGTSLTIQCQVDSQVTMMFWYRQQPGQSLTLIATANQGSEATYESGFVIDKFPISRPNLTFSTLTVSNMSPEDSSIYLCSVGLASLSGANVLTFGAGSRLTVL.

This clonotype appeared many times. The J gene is TRBJ2-7, the V gene TRBV9; D is possibly TRBD2 (6 bases). Germline-derived CDR1 and CDR2 are SGDLS and YYNGEE. Trimming stripped 2 bases from V and 0 bases from J, with 9 bases between. This CDR3 is 14 amino acids long. The CDR3 protein is CASSVDGSSYEQYF. In DNA form, the CDR3 reads TGTGCCAGCAGCGTCGACGGGAGCTCCTACGAGCAGTACTTC.

This clonotype was detected ten times or more. The rearrangement uses TRBV13 and TRBJ1-3, with D hard to call. Per the germline V gene, CDR1 is PRHDT and CDR2 is FYEKMQ (reference sequence). The length of the CDR3 is 14 residues. Trimming shortened V by 5 bases and J by 1 base, and 9 bases separated the two germline ends. CDR3 DNA: TGTGCCAGCAGCGATCAGGAATCTGGAAACACCATATATTTT. Protein product: CASSDQESGNTIYF. Variable domain in full (rest from reference TRBV13 and TRBJ1-3): AAGVIQSPRHLIKEKRETATLKCYPIPRHDTVYWYQQGPGQDPQFLISFYEKMQSDKGSIPDRFSAQQFSDYHSELNMSSLELGDSALYFCASSDQESGNTIYFGEGSWLTVV.

This clonotype was counted between two and nine times. The chain joins TRBV6-5 to TRBJ1-5; D may be TRBD1 (5 bases). The V end lost 0 bases, the J end lost 9 bases, and 12 bases lay between the germline ends. Germline V lookup: CDR1 MNHEY, CDR2 SVGAGI. The CDR3 covers 14 residues. CDR3 loop: CASSYSGDEVPQHF. The DNA of the CDR3 is TGTGCCAGCAGTTACTCGGGGGACGAGGTGCCCCAGCATTTT.

This clonotype was counted many times. The V gene is TRBV12-3 or TRBV12-4, the J gene TRBJ1-4; 9 positions match TRBD1. With V trimmed by 5 bases and J by 10 bases, 8 bases remained unmatched. The CDR3 totals 14 residues. The CDR3 region has the DNA TGTGCCAGCAGTCCGACGGGACAGGGCGCAAAACTGTTTTTT. Its translation is CASSPTGQGAKLFF.